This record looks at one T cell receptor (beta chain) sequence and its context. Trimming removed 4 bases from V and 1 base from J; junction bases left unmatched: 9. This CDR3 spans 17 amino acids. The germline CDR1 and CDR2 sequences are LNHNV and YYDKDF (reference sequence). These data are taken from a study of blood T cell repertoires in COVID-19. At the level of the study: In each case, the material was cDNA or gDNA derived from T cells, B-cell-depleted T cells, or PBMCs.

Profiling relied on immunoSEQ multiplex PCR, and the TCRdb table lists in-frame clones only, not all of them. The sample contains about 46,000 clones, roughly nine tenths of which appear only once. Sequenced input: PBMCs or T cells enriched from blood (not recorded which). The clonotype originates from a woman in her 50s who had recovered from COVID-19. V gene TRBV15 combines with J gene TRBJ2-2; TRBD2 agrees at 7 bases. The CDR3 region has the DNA TGTGCCACCAGCACCCGCAGGTCTAGCGGGAACACCGGGGAGCTGTTTTTT. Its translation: CATSTRRSSGNTGELFF.